This is a list of T cell receptor beta chains from one sample in a study of T cell responses to AZD1222 COVID-19 vaccine. Libraries were prepared by immunoSEQ multiplex PCR; TCRdb keeps only in-frame clonotypes and omits some of them. The table records some 150,000 clones, approximately 88% of them present only once. Sample: peripheral blood, taken 28 days after the second AZD1222 dose. These receptors were obtained from an adult who received the AZD1222 COVID-19 vaccine. The CDR3 runs from the conserved cysteine through the conserved F or W. D genes are given only for firm matches. Rows give clone size only sometimes, using once, few, many, or a class for an expanded clone.

clone_size d_call j_call v_call cdr3_aa cdr3_nt
- TRBD2 TRBJ2-1 TRBV6-5 CASKYTGTIYNEQFF TGTGCCAGCAAATACACCGGGACTATTTACAATGAGCAGTTCTTC
once - TRBJ1-6 TRBV7-2 CASRLGNANSPLHF TGTGCCAGCAGATTAGGGAACGCCAATTCACCCCTCCACTTT
once - TRBJ1-1 TRBV27 CASSDMNTEAFF TGTGCCAGCAGTGACATGAACACTGAAGCTTTCTTT
few - TRBJ1-1 TRBV10-1 CASSEDSTEAFF TGCGCCAGCAGTGAAGACAGCACTGAAGCTTTCTTT
- - TRBJ2-3 TRBV3-1/TRBV3-2 CASRSPGPGTDTQYF TGTGCCAGCAGGTCCCCCGGGCCTGGCACAGATACGCAGTATTTT
- TRBD1 TRBJ1-1 TRBV24-1 CATNLGQAAAEAFF TGTGCCACCAACTTAGGACAGGCGGCGGCTGAAGCTTTCTTT
- - TRBJ1-2 TRBV15 CATSRDRSGYTF TGTGCCACCAGCAGAGATCGGTCTGGCTACACCTTC
few TRBD1 TRBJ2-6 TRBV11-2 CASRRRDRAGSGANVLTF TGTGCCAGCAGGCGCCGGGACAGGGCCGGCTCTGGGGCCAACGTCCTGACTTTC
- - TRBJ1-1 TRBV7-2 CASRPQGGTEAFF TGTGCCAGCAGACCTCAGGGCGGCACTGAAGCTTTCTTT
- TRBD1 TRBJ1-5 TRBV19 CASSRQGKDQPQHF TGTGCCAGTAGTCGACAGGGAAAAGATCAGCCCCAGCATTTT
once - TRBJ1-1 TRBV7-9 CASSLVSGEDTEAFF TGTGCCAGCAGCTTAGTGTCAGGGGAGGACACTGAAGCTTTCTTT
- TRBD2 TRBJ2-7 TRBV5-1 CASSLGLAGGNEQYF TGCGCCAGCAGCTTGGGGCTAGCGGGGGGGAACGAGCAGTACTTC
- - TRBJ2-1 TRBV27 CASRPGTLIHNEQFF TGTGCCAGCAGACCCGGGACCTTGATCCACAATGAGCAGTTCTTC
- - TRBJ2-7 TRBV30 CAWSEQRFHPYEQYF TGTGCCTGGAGCGAACAGAGGTTCCACCCCTACGAGCAGTACTTC
- - TRBJ1-1 TRBV15 CATSRITGIGTEAFF TGTGCCACCAGCAGGATAACAGGGATTGGTACTGAAGCTTTCTTT
- - TRBJ2-7 TRBV5-1 CASSWTDTNYEQYF TGCGCCAGCAGCTGGACAGATACTAACTACGAGCAGTACTTC
- - TRBJ1-3 TRBV3-1/TRBV3-2 CASSPSRGNTIYF TGTGCCAGCAGTCCAAGCAGGGGCAACACCATATATTTT
- - TRBJ1-2 TRBV19 CASKDRDGYTF TGTGCCAGTAAGGACCGGGATGGCTACACCTTC
- TRBD1 TRBJ1-2 TRBV4-3 CASSQDVRGPPGGRYTF TGCGCCAGCAGCCAAGACGTTAGGGGGCCGCCCGGGGGGCGCTACACCTTC
- - TRBJ2-1 TRBV5-1 CASSLGDSYNEQFF TGCGCCAGCAGCTTAGGGGATTCCTACAATGAGCAGTTCTTC
- - TRBJ1-2 TRBV20-1 CSARVFGGYTF TGCAGTGCTAGAGTATTTGGAGGCTACACCTTC
- TRBD2 TRBJ2-1 TRBV25-1 CASSEYKSGAVNEQFF TGTGCCAGCAGTGAATATAAAAGCGGGGCAGTCAATGAGCAGTTCTTC
- TRBD1 TRBJ1-2 TRBV11-2 CASRPPGTGAGYTF TGTGCCAGCAGACCTCCCGGGACAGGGGCCGGCTACACCTTC
few - TRBJ1-4 TRBV4-3 CASSQGVTQGRLFF TGCGCCAGCAGCCAAGGCGTTACGCAGGGCCGTCTGTTTTTT
- - TRBJ1-5 TRBV6-2/TRBV6-3 CASSYRDPGSQPQHF TGTGCCAGCAGTTACCGGGACCCAGGGAGCCAGCCCCAGCATTTT
- - TRBJ1-3 TRBV6-1 CASSDVGGSGNTIYF TGTGCCAGCAGTGATGTGGGCGGCTCTGGAAACACCATATATTTT
- - TRBJ1-2 TRBV14 CASSPQGRVNYGYTF TGTGCCAGCAGCCCACAGGGAAGAGTCAACTATGGCTACACCTTC
once - TRBJ2-5 TRBV5-1 CASSLGRAVQETQYF TGCGCCAGCAGCTTGGGGAGGGCGGTCCAAGAGACCCAGTACTTC
- TRBD1 TRBJ1-1 TRBV5-4 CASSRDRGTEAFF TGTGCCAGCAGCCGCGACAGGGGCACTGAAGCTTTCTTT
- - TRBJ2-5 TRBV5-1 CASSPSIGGETQYF TGCGCCAGCAGCCCTTCGATAGGCGGAGAGACCCAGTACTTC
once - TRBJ1-5 TRBV19 CASRGEGNQPQHF TGTGCCAGTAGGGGGGAAGGCAATCAGCCCCAGCATTTT
- - TRBJ2-7 TRBV6-5 CASLGGSWRYEQYF TGTGCCAGCCTGGGGGGTTCTTGGCGGTACGAGCAGTACTTC
- - TRBJ1-1 TRBV20-1 CSANRNTEAFF TGCAGTGCAAACAGGAACACTGAAGCTTTCTTT
- TRBD1 TRBJ1-2 TRBV6-2/TRBV6-3 CASSYNGQGSGYTF TGTGCCAGCAGTTACAACGGACAGGGAAGTGGCTACACCTTC
- - TRBJ1-4 TRBV15 CATSRGGAGTNEKLFF TGTGCCACCAGCAGAGGGGGGGCAGGAACTAATGAAAAACTGTTTTTT
few - TRBJ2-7 TRBV2 CASWDSQSGEQYF TGTGCCAGCTGGGACTCCCAGTCGGGAGAGCAGTACTTC
- - TRBJ1-1 TRBV6-2/TRBV6-3 CASSYPEGDSAEAFF TGTGCCAGCAGTTACCCCGAGGGGGATTCGGCAGAAGCTTTCTTT
- TRBD1 TRBJ1-6 TRBV30 CACPYLGTGTSKPLHF TGTGCCTGCCCTTACCTCGGGACAGGGACGAGTAAGCCCCTCCACTTT
- - TRBJ1-4 TRBV5-4 CASSSGSRVWSEKLFF TGTGCCAGCAGCTCGGGGTCCAGGGTGTGGTCTGAAAAACTGTTTTTT
- - TRBJ1-1 TRBV30 CAWTLGTTEAFF TGTGCCTGGACCCTCGGGACAACCGAAGCTTTCTTT
- - TRBJ1-1 TRBV27 CASSKDSDRSEAFF TGTGCCAGCAGCAAGGACAGCGACCGTTCTGAAGCTTTCTTT
- - TRBJ2-5 TRBV6-1 CASSEGTVWVTQYF TGTGCCAGCAGTGAAGGGACAGTGTGGGTGACCCAGTACTTC
- - TRBJ2-2 TRBV2 CASIGGLDGELFF TGTGCCAGCATAGGGGGGCTCGACGGGGAGCTGTTTTTT
few - TRBJ2-7 TRBV2 CASSEEGRGSYEQYF TGTGCCAGCAGTGAAGAGGGGCGTGGATCTTACGAGCAGTACTTC
- - TRBJ2-3 TRBV18 CASSSTGEGGPDTQYF TGTGCCAGCTCATCTACAGGTGAAGGTGGGCCAGATACGCAGTATTTT
- - TRBJ2-3 TRBV9 CASSVVAGHTDTQYF TGTGCCAGCAGCGTAGTGGCGGGTCACACAGATACGCAGTATTTT
- TRBD2 TRBJ2-7 TRBV5-1 CASSRTSGGTYEQYF TGCGCCAGCAGCCGAACTAGCGGGGGAACTTACGAGCAGTACTTC
- TRBD1 TRBJ1-2 TRBV6-5 CASRSGGTGGNGYTF TGTGCCAGCCGCTCCGGGGGTACAGGGGGCAATGGCTACACCTTC
- TRBD1 TRBJ1-6 TRBV7-8 CASSLPGTGDYNSPLHF TGTGCCAGCAGCTTACCCGGGACAGGGGACTATAATTCACCCCTCCACTTT
- - TRBJ1-1 TRBV7-9 CASSPSGSRVTEAFF TGTGCCAGCAGCCCATCGGGCAGCCGTGTCACTGAAGCTTTCTTT
- - TRBJ1-1 TRBV12-3/TRBV12-4 CASSLPDGTEAFF TGTGCCAGCAGTTTACCAGACGGCACTGAAGCTTTCTTT
- - TRBJ2-3 TRBV9 CASTASGSLGDTQYF TGTGCCAGCACCGCGAGCGGGTCCTTAGGGGATACGCAGTATTTT
- TRBD1 TRBJ2-7 TRBV2 CASSLRDRHYEQYF TGTGCCAGCAGCCTCCGGGACAGACATTACGAGCAGTACTTC
- TRBD1 TRBJ2-2 TRBV6-6 CASRADRGLSGELFF TGTGCCAGCAGGGCGGACAGGGGCCTTTCCGGGGAGCTGTTTTTT
- - TRBJ1-4 TRBV15 CATSRPGEKLFF TGTGCCACCAGCAGACCCGGCGAAAAACTGTTTTTT
- - TRBJ1-2 TRBV1 CTSSQDWDGLNYGYTF TGCACCAGCAGCCAAGATTGGGACGGACTAAACTATGGCTACACCTTC
- - TRBJ1-5 TRBV5-1 CASSLIGTINQPQHF TGCGCCAGCAGCTTGATAGGAACCATCAATCAGCCCCAGCATTTT
- - TRBJ1-3 TRBV7-8 CASSSKRRSSGNTIYF TGTGCCAGCAGCTCTAAGCGACGGAGTTCTGGAAACACCATATATTTT
- - TRBJ1-6 TRBV19 CASSMWGSSYNSPLHF TGTGCCAGTAGTATGTGGGGGAGCTCCTATAATTCACCCCTCCACTTT
- TRBD2 TRBJ2-1 TRBV30 CAWSVAGGYNEQFF TGTGCCTGGAGTGTAGCGGGGGGATACAATGAGCAGTTCTTC